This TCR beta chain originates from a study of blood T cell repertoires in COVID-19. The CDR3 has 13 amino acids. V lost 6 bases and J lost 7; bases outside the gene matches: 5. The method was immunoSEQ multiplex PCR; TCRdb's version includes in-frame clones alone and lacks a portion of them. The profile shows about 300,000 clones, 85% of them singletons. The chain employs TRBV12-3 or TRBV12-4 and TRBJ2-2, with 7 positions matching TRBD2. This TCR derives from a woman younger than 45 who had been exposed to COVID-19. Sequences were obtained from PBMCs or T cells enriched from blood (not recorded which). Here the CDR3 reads CASRVAGNGELFF. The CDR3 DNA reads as TGTGCCAGCAGAGTAGCGGGTAACGGGGAGCTGTTTTTT.